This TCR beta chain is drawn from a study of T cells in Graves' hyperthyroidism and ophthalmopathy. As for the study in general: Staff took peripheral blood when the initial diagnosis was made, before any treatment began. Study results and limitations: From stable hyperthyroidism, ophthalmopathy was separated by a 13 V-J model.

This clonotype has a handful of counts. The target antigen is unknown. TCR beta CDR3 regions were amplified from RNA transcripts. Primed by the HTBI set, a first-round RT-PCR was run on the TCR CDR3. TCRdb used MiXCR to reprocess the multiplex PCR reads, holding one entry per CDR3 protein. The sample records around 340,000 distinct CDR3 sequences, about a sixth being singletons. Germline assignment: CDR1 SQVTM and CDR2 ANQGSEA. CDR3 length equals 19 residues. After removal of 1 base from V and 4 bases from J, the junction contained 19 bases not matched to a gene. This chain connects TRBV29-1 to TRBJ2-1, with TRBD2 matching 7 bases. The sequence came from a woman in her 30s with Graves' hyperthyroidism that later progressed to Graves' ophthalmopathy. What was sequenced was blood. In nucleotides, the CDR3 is TGCAGCGTTGAAGCACGAATTGTGGGGCGGGAGAAGACTTACAATGAGCAGTTCTTC. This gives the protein CSVEARIVGREKTYNEQFF.